This TCR beta chain was sequenced for a study of blood T cells in healthy people across ages. Study results and caveats: While age rose, TCR beta diversity per million T cells dropped in a roughly linear way. Relative to aged donors, long-lived donors carried more naive CD4+ cells and displayed higher diversity. One million T cells yielded diversity estimates that were considered underestimates.

Each donor gave around 9.6 milliliters of peripheral blood. A second PCR of roughly 7 to 11 cycles used a sample-barcoded 5' primer and a J-beta primer mix. MiXCR, applied by TCRdb to the 5' RACE reads, yields one record per CDR3 protein. The sample has fewer than 700,000 distinct CDR3 sequences; around two fifths are singletons. CDR3 length: 12 amino acids. V was clipped by 1 base and J by 11 bases, with 11 bases between them. CDR1 DFQATT and CDR2 SNEGSKA come from the germline V gene (reference sequence). A few counts support this clonotype. The antigen is unknown. The specimen was blood. This TCR derives from a man of 80 years or more in good health. The rearrangement joins TRBV20-1 to TRBJ1-4, with D uncertain. The CDR3 here is CSARGQVDKLFF. Written as DNA, the CDR3 is TGCAGTGCTAGAGGGCAGGTTGATAAACTGTTTTTT.